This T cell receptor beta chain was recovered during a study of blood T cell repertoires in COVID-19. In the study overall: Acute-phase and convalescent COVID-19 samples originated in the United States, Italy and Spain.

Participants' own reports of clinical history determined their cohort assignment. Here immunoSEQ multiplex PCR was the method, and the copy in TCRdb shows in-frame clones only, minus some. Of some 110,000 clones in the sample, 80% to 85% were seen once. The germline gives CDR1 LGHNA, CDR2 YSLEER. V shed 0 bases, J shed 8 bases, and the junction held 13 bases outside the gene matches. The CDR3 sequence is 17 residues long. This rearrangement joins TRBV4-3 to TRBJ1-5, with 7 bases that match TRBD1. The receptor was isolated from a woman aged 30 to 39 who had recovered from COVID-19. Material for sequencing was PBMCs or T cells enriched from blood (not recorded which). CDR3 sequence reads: CASSQDYLRGSFKPQHF. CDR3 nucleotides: TGCGCCAGCAGCCAAGATTATCTCAGGGGGAGTTTTAAGCCCCAGCATTTT.